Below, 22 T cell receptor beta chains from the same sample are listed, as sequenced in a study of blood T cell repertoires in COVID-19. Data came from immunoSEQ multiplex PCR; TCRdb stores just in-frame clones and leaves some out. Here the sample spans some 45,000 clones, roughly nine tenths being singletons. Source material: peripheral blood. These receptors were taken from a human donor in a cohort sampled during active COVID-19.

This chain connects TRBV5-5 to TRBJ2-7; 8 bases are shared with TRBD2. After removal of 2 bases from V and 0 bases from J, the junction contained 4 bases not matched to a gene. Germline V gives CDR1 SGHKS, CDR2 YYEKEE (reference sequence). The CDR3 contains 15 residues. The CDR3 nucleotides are TGTGCCAGCAGCTTAAGCGGGGGCATCTCCTACGAGCAGTACTTC. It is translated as CASSLSGGISYEQYF.

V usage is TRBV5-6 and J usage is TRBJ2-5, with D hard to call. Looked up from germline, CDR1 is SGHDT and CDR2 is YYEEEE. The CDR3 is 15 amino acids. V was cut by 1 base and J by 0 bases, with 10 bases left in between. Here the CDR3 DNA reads TGTGCCAGCAGCTTGACTGCAGGAAACCAAGAGACCCAGTACTTC. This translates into CASSLTAGNQETQYF.

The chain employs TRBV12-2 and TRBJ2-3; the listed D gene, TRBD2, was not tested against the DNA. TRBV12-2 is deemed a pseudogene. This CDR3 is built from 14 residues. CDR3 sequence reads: CASPRGARTDTQYF. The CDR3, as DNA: TGTGCAAGCCCCCGGGGGGCGCGAACAGATACGCAGTATTTT.

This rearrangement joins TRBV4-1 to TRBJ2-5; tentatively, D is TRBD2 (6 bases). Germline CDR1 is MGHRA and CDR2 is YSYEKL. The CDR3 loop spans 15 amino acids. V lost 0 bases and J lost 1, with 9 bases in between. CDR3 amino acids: CASSQERGLQETQYF. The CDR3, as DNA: TGCGCCAGCAGCCAAGAAAGGGGACTCCAAGAGACCCAGTACTTC.

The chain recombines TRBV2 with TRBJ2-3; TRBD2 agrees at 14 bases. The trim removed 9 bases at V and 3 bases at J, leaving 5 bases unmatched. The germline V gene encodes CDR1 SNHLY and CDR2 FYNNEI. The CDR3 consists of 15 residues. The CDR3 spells CARTSGGARTDTQYF. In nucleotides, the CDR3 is TGTGCCAGGACTAGCGGGGGGGCCAGGACAGATACGCAGTATTTT.

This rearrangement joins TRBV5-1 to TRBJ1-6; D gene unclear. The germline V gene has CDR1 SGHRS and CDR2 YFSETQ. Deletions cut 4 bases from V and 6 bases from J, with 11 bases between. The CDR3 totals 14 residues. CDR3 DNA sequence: TGCGCCAGCAGCCCGGACTTTGGTAATTCACCCCTCCACTTT. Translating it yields CASSPDFGNSPLHF.

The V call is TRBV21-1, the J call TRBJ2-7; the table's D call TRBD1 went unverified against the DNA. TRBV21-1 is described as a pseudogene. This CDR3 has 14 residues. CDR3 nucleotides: TGTGCCAGCAGCACCCGGGACAGCACCTACGAGCAGTACTTC. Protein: CASSTRDSTYEQYF.

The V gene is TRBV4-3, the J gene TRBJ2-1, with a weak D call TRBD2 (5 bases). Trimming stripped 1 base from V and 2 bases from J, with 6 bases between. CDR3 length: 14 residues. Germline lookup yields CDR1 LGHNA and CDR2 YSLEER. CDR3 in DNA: TGCGCCAGCAGCCAAGCGGGGACCTACAATGAGCAGTTCTTC. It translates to CASSQAGTYNEQFF.

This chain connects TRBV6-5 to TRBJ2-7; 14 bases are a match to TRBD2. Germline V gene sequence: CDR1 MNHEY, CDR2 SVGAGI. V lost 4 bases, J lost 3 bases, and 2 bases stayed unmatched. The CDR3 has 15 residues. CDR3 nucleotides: TGTGCCAGCAGTTTCGGACTAGCGGGGGGCTACGAGCAGTACTTC. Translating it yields CASSFGLAGGYEQYF.

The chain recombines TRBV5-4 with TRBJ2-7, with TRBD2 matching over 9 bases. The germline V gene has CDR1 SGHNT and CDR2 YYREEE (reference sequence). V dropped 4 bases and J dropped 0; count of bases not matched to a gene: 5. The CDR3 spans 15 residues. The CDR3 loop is CASSPTSGFSYEQYF. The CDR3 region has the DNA TGTGCCAGCAGCCCCACTAGCGGGTTCTCCTACGAGCAGTACTTC.

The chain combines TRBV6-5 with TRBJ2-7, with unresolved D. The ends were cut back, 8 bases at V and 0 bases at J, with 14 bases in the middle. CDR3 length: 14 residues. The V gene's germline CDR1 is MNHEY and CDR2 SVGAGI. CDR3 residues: CASWPAAPSYEQYF. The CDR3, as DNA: TGTGCCAGCTGGCCCGCCGCCCCCTCCTACGAGCAGTACTTC.

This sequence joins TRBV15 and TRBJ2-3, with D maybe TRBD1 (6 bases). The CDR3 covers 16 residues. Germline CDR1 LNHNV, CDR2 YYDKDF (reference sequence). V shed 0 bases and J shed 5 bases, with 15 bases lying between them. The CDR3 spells CATSREGRGMVDTQYF. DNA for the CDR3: TGTGCCACCAGCAGAGAAGGCAGGGGTATGGTAGATACGCAGTATTTT. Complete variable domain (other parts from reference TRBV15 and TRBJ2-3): DAMVIQNPRYQVTQFGKPVTLSCSQTLNHNVMYWYQQKSSQAPKLLFHYYDKDFNNEADTPDNFQSRRPNTSFCFLDIRSPGLGDTAMYLCATSREGRGMVDTQYFGPGTRLTVL.

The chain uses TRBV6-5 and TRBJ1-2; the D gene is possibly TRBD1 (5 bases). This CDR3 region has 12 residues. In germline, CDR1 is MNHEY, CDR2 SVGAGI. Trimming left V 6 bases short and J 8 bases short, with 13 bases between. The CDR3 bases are TGTGCCAGCAGGGAGGGGTCACTGGGCTACACCTTC. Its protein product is CASREGSLGYTF.

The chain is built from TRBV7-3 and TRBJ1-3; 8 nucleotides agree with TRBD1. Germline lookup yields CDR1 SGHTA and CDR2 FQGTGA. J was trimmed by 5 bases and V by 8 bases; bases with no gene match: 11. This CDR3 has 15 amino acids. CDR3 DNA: TGTGCCAGCGCCCTGACAGGGGAGGGCAGAAACACCATATATTTT. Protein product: CASALTGEGRNTIYF.

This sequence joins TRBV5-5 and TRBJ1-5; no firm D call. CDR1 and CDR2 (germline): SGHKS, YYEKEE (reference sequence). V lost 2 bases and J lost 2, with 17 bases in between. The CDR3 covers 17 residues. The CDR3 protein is CASSFARTGRGNQPQHF. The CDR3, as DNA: TGTGCCAGCAGCTTTGCCCGGACCGGGAGAGGCAATCAGCCCCAGCATTTT.

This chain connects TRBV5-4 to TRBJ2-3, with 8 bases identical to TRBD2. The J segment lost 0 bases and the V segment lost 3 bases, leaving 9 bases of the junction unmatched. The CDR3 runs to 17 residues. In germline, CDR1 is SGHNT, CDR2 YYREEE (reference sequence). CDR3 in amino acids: CASSSDLTSASTDTQYF. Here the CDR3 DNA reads TGTGCCAGCAGCTCCGACCTGACTAGCGCTAGCACAGATACGCAGTATTTT.

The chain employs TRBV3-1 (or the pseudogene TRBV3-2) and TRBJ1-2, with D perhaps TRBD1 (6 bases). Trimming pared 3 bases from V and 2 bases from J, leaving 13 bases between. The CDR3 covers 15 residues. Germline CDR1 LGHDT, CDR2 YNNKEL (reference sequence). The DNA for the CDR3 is TGTGCCAGCAGCCAGGGGAGGGGGGGCAACTATGGCTACACCTTC. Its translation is CASSQGRGGNYGYTF.

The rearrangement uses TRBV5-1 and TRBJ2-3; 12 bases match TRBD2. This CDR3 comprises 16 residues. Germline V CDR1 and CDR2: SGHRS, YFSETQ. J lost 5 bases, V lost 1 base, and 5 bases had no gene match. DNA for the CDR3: TGCGCCAGCAGCTTGATGACTAGCGGGGGAGGAGATACGCAGTATTTT. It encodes CASSLMTSGGGDTQYF.

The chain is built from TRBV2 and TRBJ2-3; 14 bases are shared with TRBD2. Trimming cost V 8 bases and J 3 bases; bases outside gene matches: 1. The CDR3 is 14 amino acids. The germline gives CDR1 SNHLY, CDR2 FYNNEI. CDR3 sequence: CASGLAGGTDTQYF. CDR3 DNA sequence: TGTGCCAGCGGACTAGCGGGGGGAACAGATACGCAGTATTTT.

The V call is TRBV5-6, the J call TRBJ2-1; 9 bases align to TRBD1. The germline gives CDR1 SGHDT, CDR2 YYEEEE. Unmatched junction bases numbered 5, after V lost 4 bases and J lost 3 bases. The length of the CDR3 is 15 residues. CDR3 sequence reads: CASSLGTGYYNEQFF. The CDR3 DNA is TGTGCCAGCAGCCTCGGGACAGGGTACTACAATGAGCAGTTCTTC.

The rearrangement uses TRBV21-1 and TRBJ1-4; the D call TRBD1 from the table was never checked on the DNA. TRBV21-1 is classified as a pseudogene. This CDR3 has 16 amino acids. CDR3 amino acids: CASSKVRGWTNEKLFF. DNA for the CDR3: TGTGCCAGCAGCAAAGTCAGGGGGTGGACTAATGAAAAACTGTTTTTT.

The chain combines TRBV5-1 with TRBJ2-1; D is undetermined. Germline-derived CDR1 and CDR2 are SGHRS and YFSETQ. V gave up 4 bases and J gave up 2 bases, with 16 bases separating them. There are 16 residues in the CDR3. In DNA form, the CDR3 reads TGCGCCAGCAGCCCCCCTTTAATGAGCCCCTACAATGAGCAGTTCTTC. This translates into CASSPPLMSPYNEQFF.